This T cell receptor beta chain was recorded in a study of identical twins (dated by TCRdb to the mid-2010s). Looking at the study overall: To test whether fetal clonotypes persist, this study deep-sequenced TCR alpha and beta repertoires from monozygotic twins, from unrelated adults of various ages, and from cord blood. To rule out contamination, replicate twin experiments were performed at different times with different library preparation protocols. Results and caveats for the whole study, not just this receptor: Fewer insertions were carried by abundant cord blood beta clonotypes; a weaker similar trend was observed in young adult naive repertoires, while no such trend was observed in memory repertoires. Compared with coincidental sharing between unrelated individuals, an excess of low generation-probability sequences was observed among out-of-frame TCR alpha sequences shared between twins. In monozygotic twins, out-of-frame TCR alpha sharing was systematically underestimated by recombination models, although the models agreed with sharing between unrelated individuals. A weaker excess of twin sharing was found in beta out-of-frame sequences because the signal-to-noise ratio was lowered by fewer shared sequences. Because the same donors could not be followed over many years, the conclusions depended on cross-sectional statistical analysis. Zero-insertion analyses could be partly confounded by invariant T cells such as MAIT and iNKT, although diverse VJ usage argued against such confounding for most clonotypes.

Libraries came from 5' RACE. For sequencing, an Illumina HiSeq 2000 was employed. A universal primer binding site was introduced by template switching, and a unique molecular identifier was present in the final cDNA, enabling accurate counting of TCR cDNA molecules. First-strand cDNA for TCR alpha and beta chains was synthesized from specific primers in the conserved constant-segment region. Each cDNA library was double barcoded, with a SMART-Mk sample barcode plus Illumina barcodes, to control for contamination. Two successive PCR steps introduced TruSeq adapter sequences along with Illumina sample barcodes. Sequencing of the TCR alpha and beta cDNA libraries was done on the Illumina HiSeq platform using custom primers. The published analysis was carried out like this. Raw reads were processed with MiGEC to extract unique molecular identifiers, and MiXCR was used to determine CDR3 positions. Recombination models were inferred per individual with the repgenHMM and IGoR tools using an EM algorithm. Shared clonotype analysis was performed with the tcR package in R, normalizing sharing by the product of cloneset sizes. To study raw recombination without the effects of thymic and clonal selection, out-of-frame nonproductive sequences were analyzed. The public reads were reanalyzed by TCRdb: fastp trimming at Q25, MiXCR alignment, in-frame beta chains only. One record per CDR3 amino acid sequence lists the most common genes and DNA. Clone size and V and J calls follow TCRdb, not the original study. The sample contains about 100,000 distinct CDR3 sequences, less than 6.5% of them found a single time. The ten largest account for 12% of the sample.

Relative to germline, V is 5 bases shorter and J is 8 bases shorter, with 7 bases between their ends. The CDR3, cysteine through phenylalanine, is 11 amino acids long. The read is trimmed to its CDR3 DNA, 33 bases read in frame from base 1. Sequences MGHDK (CDR1) and SYGVNS (CDR2) are obtained from the germline V gene. This clonotype was observed a few times. The antigen this receptor binds is unknown. No base-level quality is on record; no much larger clone is a single base apart. Every donor in the study was a healthy Caucasian. Using Miltenyi CD45RO+ enrichment and human naive T-cell isolation kits, memory (CD45RO+) and naive T cells were isolated from PBMC.

Rearrangement joined TRBV25-1 to TRBJ1-3, with the D gene uncertain. This clonotype was obtained from a woman aged 50 to 60 in good health. The sample taken for sequencing was memory T cells sorted from blood. The sample's cell subset or site label, in plain terms: CD45RO+ enriched T cells. The CDR3 protein: CASSFLDTIYF. The sequenced DNA: TGTGCCAGCAGTTTCCTGGACACCATATATTTT.